A single sample is the source of the 5 T cell receptor beta chains below, sequenced in a study of T-cell reconstitution after alpha-beta-depleted transplantation in children. A TCRbeta library incorporating unique molecular identifiers was prepared. TCRdb analysed the PCR reads with MiXCR anew, one entry per CDR3 protein. The table includes roughly 240,000 distinct CDR3 sequences, 6.5% to 9% detected once. Material: PBMCs, mostly from graft donor cells, obtained 180 days after TCRalphabeta/CD19-depleted stem cell transplant. The receptors were sampled from a male patient under 18 who had a stem cell transplant for acute lymphoblastic leukemia, so the T cells may come from the graft donor.

V and J are TRBV2 and TRBJ1-2, with D perhaps matching TRBD1 (6 bases). The CDR3 totals 17 residues. The V gene's germline CDR1 is SNHLY and CDR2 FYNNEI. The V gene lost 7 bases and the J gene lost 2 bases, with 23 bases spanning the gap. CDR3 in DNA: TGTGCCAGCACCGATTGGGAGACAGGAATTGTAAACTATGGCTACACCTTC. Translation gives CASTDWETGIVNYGYTF. The full variable domain, completed using reference TRBV2 and TRBJ1-2, is EPEVTQTPSHQVTQMGQEVILRCVPISNHLYFYWYRQILGQKVEFLVSFYNNEISEKSEIFDDQFSVERPDGSNFTLKIRSTKLEDSAMYFCASTDWETGIVNYGYTFGSGTRLTVV.

There are many counts of this clonotype. The chain combines TRBV29-1 with TRBJ2-7; TRBD2 might be the D (6 bases). The CDR3 has 13 amino acids. CDR1 SQVTM and CDR2 ANQGSEA come from the germline V gene. V was cut by 5 bases and J by 4 bases, with 15 bases left in between. The CDR3 region has the DNA TGCAGCGTTCAAGGGACCGGGGGATACGAGCAGTACTTC. It is translated as CSVQGTGGYEQYF.

This clonotype was observed at least ten times. The chain employs TRBV7-2 and TRBJ2-7, with TRBD2 matching over 13 bases. Trimming cost V 7 bases and J 8 bases; bases outside gene matches: 11. This CDR3 is built from 15 residues. The germline gives CDR1 SGHTA, CDR2 FQGNSA. CDR3 nucleotides: TGTGCCAGCACCCCGGGCGGACTAGCGGGAGTCAAGCAGTACTTC. Translation gives CASTPGGLAGVKQYF.

There are many counts of this clonotype. The rearrangement uses TRBV29-1 and TRBJ2-2; D is unresolved. V lost 5 bases and J 0 bases, leaving 7 bases between the germline ends. Germline CDR1 SQVTM, CDR2 ANQGSEA. The CDR3 loop spans 13 amino acids. The CDR3, as DNA: TGCAGCGTTAGGAGTACGAACACCGGGGAGCTGTTTTTT. Translated: CSVRSTNTGELFF.

This clonotype was seen many times. The genes are TRBV5-1 and TRBJ2-2, with D unresolved. The germline V gene encodes CDR1 SGHRS and CDR2 YFSETQ. V lost 4 bases, J lost 0 bases, and 13 bases lay in between. The CDR3 length is 16 residues. CDR3 residues: CASSQLASPNTGELFF. CDR3 sequence (DNA): TGCGCCAGCAGCCAATTAGCAAGCCCGAACACCGGGGAGCTGTTTTTT.